This T cell receptor beta chain is drawn from a study of CD8+CD57+ T cells in acquired aplastic anemia. Whole-study context: The sorted CD4+ and CD8+ cells yielded an average around 3 ug of DNA. Study-wide results and limits: Patients and controls shared over 25 CD8+ CDR3 sequences. Between patients and controls, CD8+ Simpson's diversity did not vary significantly.

All patients picked for sequencing had shown, by flow cytometry, an expansion of CD8+CD57+ cells. Profiles of TCR beta VDJ and CDR3 were generated from a genomic DNA template. TCRdb passed the reads through MiXCR, listing each CDR3 protein once. The sample records around 150,000 distinct CDR3 sequences, around half being singletons. This clonotype came up a few times. Its antigen is not identified. The CDR3 contains 15 residues. Germline loops: CDR1 SGHAT, CDR2 FQNNGV. Deletions cut 0 bases from V and 9 bases from J, with 15 bases between. The source of this sequence is a human donor with aplastic anemia. Sequencing input: sorted CD4+, CD8+, or CD8+CD57+ T cells (not recorded which) from PBMCs. This sequence joins TRBV11-2 and TRBJ1-5, with D perhaps matching TRBD1 (6 bases). CDR3 residues: CASSLDIGGLGPQHF. The CDR3 DNA follows: TGTGCCAGCAGCTTAGATATCGGGGGGCTAGGGCCCCAGCATTTT.